This TCR beta chain is from a study of blood T cell repertoires in COVID-19. About the research overall: T cells, B-cell-depleted T cells, or PBMCs provided the cDNA or gDNA that served as material.

Methods used by the authors: Amplification from reference gene primers served as the basis for estimated nucleated cell counts. Only in-frame clones appear in the TCRdb table, and some are missing; sequencing was by immunoSEQ multiplex PCR. V, J and clone size are those of that table, while D and trimming were read from the DNA. The sample lists some 110,000 clones; less than 90% were seen once. The table lists this clone with a count of one. The sequenced material came from peripheral blood. This TCR was sampled from a man aged 65 to 85 who had recovered from COVID-19.

The CDR3 reads CASMRVDYGYTF. DNA of the CDR3: TGTGCCAGTATGAGGGTTGATTATGGCTACACCTTC. The gene calls are TRBV19 and TRBJ1-2; unclear D gene. The V and J ends lost 7 bases and 5 bases respectively, with 11 bases between them. Germline V lookup: CDR1 LNHDA, CDR2 SQIVND (reference sequence). The CDR3 length is 12 residues.